Following are 27 T cell receptor beta chains from one sample sequenced in a study of T cells in localized non-small cell lung cancer. The assay was immunoSEQ multiplex PCR, and TCRdb's table has in-frame clones only and misses some. The sample lists more than 5,000 clones; about 40% were seen once. Sequencing used lung tumor tissue, obtained before any cancer treatment. The source of these receptors is a man between 40 and 70 years old with stage III lung adenocarcinoma.

V gene TRBV10-2 combines with J gene TRBJ1-2; D ambiguous. The CDR3 extends over 14 amino acids. Germline V gene lookup returns CDR1 WSHSY and CDR2 SAAADI. Trimming took 3 bases from V and 4 from J, leaving 12 bases between them. CDR3 amino acids: CASSDDDRLYGYTF. In DNA form, the CDR3 reads TGCGCCAGCAGTGATGACGACCGACTCTATGGCTACACCTTC.

The chain recombines TRBV11-3 with TRBJ2-7; perhaps D is TRBD1 or TRBD2 (5 bases each). The V end lost 4 bases, the J end lost 0 bases, and 16 bases lay between the germline ends. The germline gives CDR1 SGHNT, CDR2 YENEEA. The CDR3 runs 16 residues. DNA of the CDR3: TGTGCCAGCAGCTCCCAGGGAGCGCTTAGCTCCTACGAGCAGTACTTC. This codes for CASSSQGALSSYEQYF.

This clone has a handful of counts. The chain carries TRBV14 and TRBJ2-1; TRBD2 aligns across 9 bases. Losses at the gene ends were 4 bases for V and 8 bases for J; bases not matched to a gene: 6. The CDR3 consists of 14 residues. In germline, CDR1 is SGHDN, CDR2 FVKESK. CDR3 coding DNA: TGTGCCAGCAGCCCCACTTCTAGCGGGGATGAGCAGTTCTTC. Residues: CASSPTSSGDEQFF.

The chain joins TRBV18 to TRBJ1-5; D not certain. The CDR3 has 13 residues. Germline CDR1 and CDR2: KGHSH and LQKENI. Trimming left V 2 bases short and J 5 bases short, with 7 bases between. The CDR3 region has the DNA TGTGCCAGCTCACCAGGGATGGATCAGCCCCAGCATTTT. As protein: CASSPGMDQPQHF.

The CDR3 nucleotides read TGCGCCAGCAGCTCGGGACTAGCGGACACAGATACGCAGTATTTT. Translation: CASSSGLADTDTQYF. This chain joins TRBV5-1 and TRBJ2-3; 11 bases agree with TRBD2. This CDR3 comprises 15 residues. Germline CDR1 and CDR2: SGHRS and YFSETQ. Trimming removed 3 bases from V and 2 bases from J; junction bases left unmatched: 2.

This clone was found a few times. V usage is TRBV7-5 and J usage is TRBJ1-4; the D call TRBD1 from the table was never checked on the DNA. TRBV7-5 is a recognized pseudogene. The CDR3 has 15 amino acids. CDR3 nucleotide sequence: TGTGCCAGCAGCTTGTTCCAGGGGGGTAATGAAAAACTGTTTTTT. Translation gives CASSLFQGGNEKLFF.

V and J are TRBV19 and TRBJ1-2, with 9 bases aligning to TRBD1. CDR1 and CDR2 from the germline V gene are LNHDA and SQIVND (reference sequence). This CDR3 region has 15 residues. The trim removed 3 bases at V and 4 bases at J, leaving 6 bases unmatched. The CDR3 DNA sequence: TGTGCCAGTAGTATCCCCCAGACAGGGGGCTATGGCTACACCTTC. Translation: CASSIPQTGGYGYTF.

This clone is labeled medium-sized. The rearrangement joins TRBV28 to TRBJ1-2; maybe TRBD1 (6 bases). V lost 9 bases and J 1 base, leaving 9 bases between the germline ends. This CDR3 is 12 amino acids long. CDR1 and CDR2 (germline): MDHEN, SYDVKM. CDR3 nucleotides: TGTGCCAGTGAGGACAGTAACTATGGCTACACCTTC. Translated, it gives CASEDSNYGYTF.

The table lists this clone with many counts. The chain joins TRBV6-8 to TRBJ2-7, with D perhaps TRBD1 (5 bases). The CDR3 loop spans 14 amino acids. Trimming removed 5 bases at V and 1 base at J, with 12 bases between. CDR1 and CDR2 from the germline V gene are MNHGY and SAAAGT. DNA for the CDR3: TGTGCCAGCAGTCATCCGGACATGTCCTACGAGCAGTACTTC. This encodes CASSHPDMSYEQYF.

The V and J genes are TRBV25-1 and TRBJ2-7, with D possibly called TRBD1 or TRBD2 (5 bases each). Trimming removed 6 bases at V and 6 bases at J, with 18 bases between. The germline CDR1 and CDR2 sequences are MGHDK and SYGVNS. CDR3 length equals 14 residues. The CDR3 protein is CASSLTWDHSEQYF. CDR3 DNA: TGTGCCAGCAGCCTAACTTGGGACCATTCCGAGCAGTACTTC.

The chain is built from TRBV12-5 and TRBJ2-3; tentatively, D is TRBD1 (5 bases). Germline V gene lookup returns CDR1 LGHNT and CDR2 FRNRAP. The CDR3 covers 18 residues. Trimming shortened V by 0 bases and J by 3 bases, and 19 bases separated the two germline ends. The CDR3 region is CASGLVASTASRTDTQYF. For the CDR3, the DNA is TGTGCTAGTGGTTTGGTAGCGTCGACAGCCTCTCGGACAGATACGCAGTATTTT.

This rearrangement joins TRBV2 to TRBJ2-1; D is perhaps TRBD1 (6 bases). Trimming pared 5 bases from V and 3 bases from J, leaving 23 bases between. CDR3 size: 18 residues. Germline V lookup: CDR1 SNHLY, CDR2 FYNNEI. CDR3 DNA sequence: TGTGCCAGCAGTAGCGGACAGCTTCCTGGCGGGTTCTACAATGAGCAGTTCTTC. Its translation is CASSSGQLPGGFYNEQFF.

This clone was seen a few times. V usage is TRBV6-9 and J usage is TRBJ2-6, with D tentatively TRBD1 (6 bases). The V gene lost 6 bases and the J gene lost 2 bases, with 14 bases spanning the gap. The CDR3 loop spans 16 amino acids. The V gene's germline CDR1 is MNHGY and CDR2 SVAAGI. The CDR3: CASSPTGLAGANVLTF. The CDR3, as DNA: TGTGCCAGCAGCCCGACAGGCTTGGCTGGGGCCAACGTCCTGACTTTC.

This clone turned up a few times. The genes are TRBV19 and TRBJ1-6; D call uncertain. V was cut by 4 bases and J by 6 bases, with 10 bases left in between. The CDR3 is made up of 14 amino acids. Germline V gene lookup returns CDR1 LNHDA and CDR2 SQIVND (reference sequence). The CDR3 spells CASSKWSSNSPLHF. CDR3 DNA sequence: TGTGCCAGTAGTAAATGGAGCAGTAATTCACCCCTCCACTTT.

The chain recombines TRBV19 with TRBJ1-3; D remains unclear. The length of the CDR3 is 15 residues. Germline CDR1 LNHDA, CDR2 SQIVND (reference sequence). V lost 4 bases to trimming and J lost 0 bases, with 10 bases between them. Written as DNA, the CDR3 is TGTGCCAGTAGTAACCGCCCGAGCTCTGGAAACACCATATATTTT. Translating gives CASSNRPSSGNTIYF.

The rearrangement links TRBV27 to TRBJ2-1, with D hard to call. This CDR3 contains 12 residues. Trimming stripped 5 bases from V and 8 bases from J, with 10 bases between. The germline V gene has CDR1 MNHEY and CDR2 SMNVEV (reference sequence). The CDR3: CASSPGPHEQFF. The CDR3 DNA is TGTGCCAGCAGTCCTGGTCCCCATGAGCAGTTCTTC.

This chain joins TRBV15 and TRBJ1-4; a possible D gene is TRBD1 (6 bases). V dropped 0 bases and J dropped 8 bases, with 16 bases sitting between them. Germline CDR1 and CDR2: LNHNV and YYDKDF (reference sequence). The CDR3 spans 16 residues. CDR3 loop: CATSRDRGGGEEKLFF. In DNA form, the CDR3 reads TGTGCCACCAGCAGAGATCGGGGGGGCGGAGAAGAAAAACTGTTTTTT.

This chain links TRBV15 with TRBJ2-7; 7 bases match TRBD1. With V trimmed by 4 bases and J by 2 bases, 5 bases remained unmatched. The CDR3 spans 14 residues. Germline V gene sequence: CDR1 LNHNV, CDR2 YYDKDF (reference sequence). The DNA of the CDR3 is TGTGCCACCAGCACCTGGGACAGTCCCTACGAGCAGTACTTC. It specifies CATSTWDSPYEQYF.

This clone was counted between two and nine times. The chain recombines TRBV19 with TRBJ2-3; perhaps TRBD2 as D (6 bases). CDR3 length: 15 residues. V was pared by 7 bases and J by 4 bases, with 18 bases between. Germline CDR1 is LNHDA and CDR2 is SQIVND (reference sequence). This CDR3 is CASNPGLSGADTQYF. CDR3 sequence (DNA): TGTGCCAGTAACCCGGGACTGTCGGGGGCAGATACGCAGTATTTT. Full variable domain (missing parts from reference TRBV19 and TRBJ2-3): DGGITQSPKYLFRKEGQNVTLSCEQNLNHDAMYWYRQDPGQGLRLIYYSQIVNDFQKGDIAEGYSVSREKKESFPLTVTSAQKNPTAFYLCASNPGLSGADTQYFGPGTRLTVL.

The rearrangement links TRBV30 to TRBJ2-3; no clear D. CDR1 GTSNPN and CDR2 SVGIG come from the germline V gene (reference sequence). V was shortened by 2 bases and J by 0 bases, with 9 bases between the two germline ends. The length of the CDR3 is 14 residues. CDR3 DNA: TGTGCCTGGAGTAAACTTTCCAGCACAGATACGCAGTATTTT. This encodes CAWSKLSSTDTQYF.

The chain combines TRBV18 with TRBJ2-2; D gene uncertain. V was shortened by 5 bases and J by 3 bases, with 22 bases between the two germline ends. CDR1 and CDR2 from the germline V gene are KGHSH and LQKENI. The CDR3 consists of 18 residues. For the CDR3, the DNA is TGTGCCAGCTCATCAGGTTCTACCGAGGATAGGGACACCGGGGAGCTGTTTTTT. Amino acid sequence: CASSSGSTEDRDTGELFF.

This clone was found once. V gene TRBV30 combines with J gene TRBJ1-2, with D perhaps matching TRBD1 (6 bases). Germline V gives CDR1 GTSNPN, CDR2 SVGIG (reference sequence). V was clipped by 0 bases and J by 0 bases, with 8 bases between them. The CDR3 is 14 residues long. The CDR3 is CAWSVGGTNYGYTF. In DNA form, the CDR3 reads TGTGCCTGGAGTGTAGGGGGTACTAACTATGGCTACACCTTC.

The V and J genes are TRBV19 and TRBJ1-2; D possibly corresponds to TRBD1 (5 bases). The CDR3 totals 15 residues. Trimming took off 3 bases at V and 4 bases at J, with 15 bases between the two ends. Per the germline V gene, CDR1 is LNHDA and CDR2 is SQIVND (reference sequence). In DNA, the CDR3 is TGTGCCAGTAGTATGATAGGTGTTGGGGCCTATGGCTACACCTTC. This sequence encodes CASSMIGVGAYGYTF.

This sequence joins TRBV19 and TRBJ1-1, with D unclear. The germline V and J ends were trimmed by 2 bases and 9 bases, with 10 bases remaining between them. The CDR3 has 12 amino acids. The germline gives CDR1 LNHDA, CDR2 SQIVND (reference sequence). The CDR3 region is CASSIQTDQAFF. For the CDR3, the DNA is TGTGCCAGTAGTATACAAACGGACCAAGCTTTCTTT.

V gene TRBV14 combines with J gene TRBJ1-1, with 10 positions matching TRBD1. Germline V lookup: CDR1 SGHDN, CDR2 FVKESK. Trimming removed 4 bases from V and 4 bases from J; junction bases left unmatched: 15. The CDR3 has 18 amino acids. The CDR3 sequence: CASSPGVLDRGLGTEAFF. CDR3 DNA sequence: TGTGCCAGCAGCCCGGGCGTCCTCGACAGGGGGCTGGGCACTGAAGCTTTCTTT.

A word on this clone: One junction end does not reproduce the germline sequence, and a read error may be involved. The rearrangement uses TRBV6-8 and TRBJ2-7; 10 bases line up with TRBD1. This CDR3 is 13 amino acids long. Germline CDR1 is MNHGY and CDR2 is SAAAGT. CDR3 bases: TGTGCCATCAGTCGGGACAGGGGCCACGAGCAGTACTTC. It yields the protein CAISRDRGHEQYF.

V is TRBV30 and J is TRBJ1-2; no clear D. CDR1 is GTSNPN and CDR2 is SVGIG in the germline V gene (reference sequence). This CDR3 has 12 residues. With 3 bases removed from V and 4 bases from J, the gap between germline ends came to 9 bases. For the CDR3, the DNA is TGTGCCTGGAGCCTGCAGGTCTATGGCTACACCTTC. This codes for CAWSLQVYGYTF.